The clone carrying this T cell receptor beta chain was counted at least ten times. The antigen remains unidentified. The data belong to a study of regulatory T cells in long-lasting Graves disease. The study's findings and limits: Persistent cases favored TRBV28, TRBJ1-2 and TRBJ2-5. Relative to newly diagnosed Graves' patients, persistent ones had lower TCR diversity.

Library construction for TCR beta used iRepertoire HTBI primers and Arm-PCR of CDR3 regions. MiXCR, run by TCRdb on the multiplex PCR reads, gives a single entry per CDR3 protein. This table has hundreds of thousands of distinct CDR3 sequences, around 20% appearing once. The CDR3 is 12 residues long. The germline V gene encodes CDR1 SGHTA and CDR2 FQGNSA. Trimming cost V 5 bases and J 7 bases, with 9 bases left between them. The time point here: persistent/refractory GD, antithyroid drugs over 5 years with positive TRAb. Following extraction of RNA from PBMCs, that RNA was used to make the TCR library. Diagnosis followed American Thyroid Association guidelines for Graves' disease.

The chain recombines TRBV7-2 with TRBJ1-5, with a possible D match to TRBD1 (6 bases). This clonotype originated in a female donor with Graves disease. Here the sequenced sample was peripheral blood mononuclear cells (PBMCs), taken when the disease was refractory, from a patient treated with antithyroid drugs. In DNA, the CDR3 is TGTGCCAGCAGCGCACAGGGCCAGCCCCAGCATTTT. Translation gives CASSAQGQPQHF. Full variable domain (missing parts from reference TRBV7-2 and TRBJ1-5): GAGVSQSPSNKVTEKGKDVELRCDPISGHTALYWYRQSLGQGLEFLIYFQGNSAPDKSGLPSDRFSAERTGGSVSTLTIQRTQQEDSAVYLCASSAQGQPQHFGDGTRLSIL.